Presented here are 25 T cell receptor beta chains from one specimen sequenced in a study of T cells after yellow fever vaccination. MiXCR was run by TCRdb on the 5' RACE reads, yielding one entry per CDR3 protein. The sample has approximately 300,000 distinct CDR3 sequences, approximately 13% seen once. The sample was CD4+ T cells sorted from PBMCs, taken 45 days after the yellow fever booster vaccination. The receptors stem from a man aged 30 to 39 who received the YFV17D yellow fever vaccine.

This chain joins TRBV20-1 and TRBJ2-3; D is ambiguous. The CDR3 sequence is 15 residues long. CDR1 is DFQATT and CDR2 is SNEGSKA in the germline V gene (reference sequence). Between the trimmed V and J ends, which lost 4 bases and 0 bases, there was a span of 14 bases. CDR3 in DNA: TGCAGTGCTAATTCCAGGATTCTCAGCACAGATACGCAGTATTTT. Protein sequence: CSANSRILSTDTQYF.

This chain links TRBV12-3 or TRBV12-4 with TRBJ2-7; tentatively, D is TRBD1 (5 bases). V shed 8 bases and J shed 1 base, with 12 bases lying between them. This CDR3 is built from 13 residues. DNA of the CDR3: TGTGCCAGCGGCGAGACAGTTTCCTACGAGCAGTACTTC. Its translation: CASGETVSYEQYF.

The CDR3: CASSLAGPYYEQYF. As DNA, the CDR3 is TGTGCCAGCAGCTTAGCGGGACCTTACTACGAGCAGTACTTC. The chain links TRBV7-2 to TRBJ2-7; D may be TRBD1 or TRBD2 (5 bases each). This CDR3 spans 14 amino acids. Germline assignment: CDR1 SGHTA and CDR2 FQGNSA. V was clipped by 0 bases and J by 3 bases, with 9 bases between them. The full variable domain, with the rest looked up from reference TRBV7-2 and TRBJ2-7, is GAGVSQSPSNKVTEKGKDVELRCDPISGHTALYWYRQSLGQGLEFLIYFQGNSAPDKSGLPSDRFSAERTGGSVSTLTIQRTQQEDSAVYLCASSLAGPYYEQYFGPGTRLTVT.

V usage is TRBV15 and J usage is TRBJ2-3, with a possible D match to TRBD1 (5 bases). Trimming shortened V by 0 bases and J by 4 bases, and 20 bases separated the two germline ends. The germline V gene has CDR1 LNHNV and CDR2 YYDKDF (reference sequence). The CDR3 contains 18 residues. The CDR3 bases are TGTGCCACCAGCAGAGATGGGGCGGCTCTATATCCCCCAGATACGCAGTATTTT. It yields the protein CATSRDGAALYPPDTQYF.

This clonotype was found many times. The V gene is TRBV12-3 or TRBV12-4, the J gene TRBJ2-1; TRBD2 matches at 11 bases. Losses at the gene ends were 3 bases for V and 9 bases for J; bases not matched to a gene: 4. The CDR3 covers 14 residues. The CDR3 DNA reads TGTGCCAGCAGTTTCGGGACTAGCGGCACTGAGCAGTTCTTC. Its translation is CASSFGTSGTEQFF.

V and J are TRBV19 and TRBJ2-3; D is undetermined. Trimming left V 6 bases short and J 5 bases short, with 9 bases between. Germline-derived CDR1 and CDR2 are LNHDA and SQIVND (reference sequence). The CDR3 spans 12 residues. The CDR3 region is CASRDRGDTQYF. The CDR3 coding sequence is TGTGCCAGTAGGGACCGTGGAGATACGCAGTATTTT.

The V call is TRBV5-1, the J call TRBJ2-5; D tentatively reads TRBD1 or TRBD2 (5 bases each). CDR3 length: 13 residues. Trimming stripped 4 bases from V and 2 bases from J, with 9 bases between. CDR1 and CDR2 from the germline V gene are SGHRS and YFSETQ. The CDR3 bases are TGCGCCAGCAGCCCCTGGGGGCAAGAGACCCAGTACTTC. Translating it yields CASSPWGQETQYF.

This clonotype was counted between two and nine times. The chain employs TRBV29-1 and TRBJ2-5; possibly TRBD2 for D (5 bases). The V end was cut by 5 bases, the J end by 0 bases, with 13 bases between. This CDR3 is 14 amino acids long. Germline V gene data show CDR1 as SQVTM and CDR2 as ANQGSEA. CDR3 residues: CSVSQRQNQETQYF. The CDR3 nucleotides read TGCAGCGTTTCCCAGCGGCAAAACCAAGAGACCCAGTACTTC.

J is TRBJ2-7 and V is TRBV6-5, with TRBD2 matching over 11 bases. Germline-derived CDR1 and CDR2 are MNHEY and SVGAGI. This CDR3 comprises 14 residues. J gave up 6 bases and V 7 bases, and 8 bases lay outside the gene matches. CDR3 DNA sequence: TGTGCCAGCAATATACTAGCGGGAGAGGGCGAGCAGTACTTC. Residues: CASNILAGEGEQYF.

This clonotype was counted at least ten times. The chain joins TRBV12-3 or TRBV12-4 to TRBJ1-2, with 7 nucleotides matching TRBD1. J gave up 7 bases and V 11 bases, and 7 bases lay outside the gene matches. The CDR3 sequence is 11 residues long. The DNA for the CDR3 is TGTGCCCTGGAGGGGGCCGGTGGCTACACCTTC. Translating gives CALEGAGGYTF.

This sequence joins TRBV27 and TRBJ2-5; D is ambiguous. CDR1 and CDR2 (germline): MNHEY, SMNVEV (reference sequence). Trimming took off 5 bases at V and 1 base at J, with 8 bases between the two ends. The CDR3 sequence is 13 residues long. In DNA form, the CDR3 reads TGTGCCAGCAGTCCTGCCTTCCAAGAGACCCAGTACTTC. It is translated as CASSPAFQETQYF.

The CDR3 sequence: CASSRKGTSPTGELFF. The CDR3, as DNA: TGTGCCAGCAGCCGGAAAGGGACTAGTCCCACCGGGGAGCTGTTTTTT. V usage is TRBV7-2 and J usage is TRBJ2-2, with 8 positions matching TRBD2. The trim removed 5 bases at V and 4 bases at J, leaving 9 bases unmatched. In germline, CDR1 is SGHTA, CDR2 FQGNSA. The CDR3 runs 16 residues.

The rearrangement uses TRBV11-1 and TRBJ2-1, with 15 positions matching TRBD2. This CDR3 has 17 residues. The V gene end was trimmed by 6 bases and the J gene end by 7 bases; junction bases not matched to a gene: 10. Looked up from germline, CDR1 is SGHAT and CDR2 is FQDESV (reference sequence). CDR3 coding DNA: TGTGCCAGCAGGTTAAGGGGACTAGCGGGAGGATCGAATGAGCAGTTCTTC. Protein: CASRLRGLAGGSNEQFF.

The chain links TRBV4-2 to TRBJ2-1; TRBD2 matches 13 bases. Germline trimming cut 1 base from V and 3 bases from J; bases unmatched to any gene: 6. Germline V gene data show CDR1 as LGHNA and CDR2 as YNFKEQ. The CDR3 consists of 18 residues. This CDR3 reads CASSQGTSGSSFYNEQFF. CDR3 in DNA: TGTGCCAGCAGCCAAGGGACTAGCGGGAGTTCTTTCTACAATGAGCAGTTCTTC.

This clonotype came up a few times. The V call is TRBV5-1, the J call TRBJ2-2, with a possible D match to TRBD1 (6 bases). Germline-derived CDR1 and CDR2 are SGHRS and YFSETQ. With 2 bases removed from V and 1 base from J, the gap between germline ends came to 9 bases. This CDR3 region has 15 residues. The CDR3 is CASSLLDRNTGELFF. The CDR3 DNA reads TGCGCCAGCAGCTTATTGGACAGGAACACCGGGGAGCTGTTTTTT.

The chain is built from TRBV6-5 and TRBJ2-1, with 7 bases aligning to TRBD1. The V segment lost 7 bases and the J segment 7 bases; nucleotides outside the gene matches: 4. The CDR3 extends over 12 amino acids. Germline CDR1 is MNHEY and CDR2 is SVGAGI. The CDR3 is CASTDRENEQFF. In DNA form, the CDR3 reads TGTGCCAGCACTGACAGGGAGAATGAGCAGTTCTTC.

This clonotype was detected ten times or more. The chain has TRBV3-1 and TRBJ2-1, with 7 bases identical to TRBD2. CDR1 is LGHDT, CDR2 YNNKEL, per germline (reference sequence). J gave up 8 bases and V 4 bases, and 8 bases lay outside the gene matches. The CDR3 is 14 residues long. CDR3 in amino acids: CASSPMTSSHEQFF. The DNA of the CDR3 is TGTGCCAGCAGCCCCATGACTAGCTCCCATGAGCAGTTCTTC.

The chain combines TRBV12-3 or TRBV12-4 with TRBJ2-3; 12 nucleotides agree with TRBD2. This CDR3 contains 15 residues. Unmatched junction bases numbered 7, after V lost 6 bases and J lost 6 bases. The chain's CDR3 is CASRELAGGADTQYF. CDR3 sequence (DNA): TGTGCCAGCAGGGAACTAGCGGGAGGTGCGGATACGCAGTATTTT.

The chain combines TRBV9 with TRBJ2-3, with D perhaps matching TRBD1 or TRBD2 (5 bases each). V was shortened by 4 bases and J by 5 bases, with 14 bases between the two germline ends. The CDR3 is 14 residues long. Germline values: CDR1 SGDLS, CDR2 YYNGEE. CDR3 bases: TGTGCCAGCAGCTTCGAGGGACGTCGAGATACGCAGTATTTT. It encodes CASSFEGRRDTQYF.

The chain couples TRBV20-1 to TRBJ1-2; TRBD1 aligns across 12 bases. J gave up 4 bases and V 6 bases, and 9 bases lay outside the gene matches. The CDR3 consists of 15 residues. Germline V gives CDR1 DFQATT, CDR2 SNEGSKA (reference sequence). CDR3 DNA: TGCAGTGCAACACCGGGACAGGGGGCATCCTATGGCTACACCTTC. It specifies CSATPGQGASYGYTF.

This chain links TRBV6-2 or TRBV6-3 with TRBJ1-5; D is uncertain. Trimming left V 0 bases short and J 3 bases short, with 15 bases between. The CDR3 covers 17 residues. Germline V gene data show CDR1 as MNHEY and CDR2 as SVGEGT. This chain's CDR3 is CASSYSTSANTNQPQHF. In DNA form, the CDR3 reads TGTGCCAGCAGTTACTCGACTTCTGCTAACACCAATCAGCCCCAGCATTTT.

V gene TRBV11-2 combines with J gene TRBJ2-5, with 14 bases matching TRBD2. The CDR3 is 18 amino acids. V dropped 5 bases and J dropped 2; count of bases not matched to a gene: 10. Germline assignment: CDR1 SGHAT and CDR2 FQNNGV. In nucleotides, the CDR3 is TGTGCCAGCAGCCAGGGGACTAGCGGGAGTCAGCGTCAAGAGACCCAGTACTTC. Translation: CASSQGTSGSQRQETQYF.

The chain couples TRBV29-1 to TRBJ2-7; no clear D. This CDR3 comprises 11 residues. Deletions cut 5 bases from V and 1 base from J, with 6 bases between. The germline gives CDR1 SQVTM, CDR2 ANQGSEA. CDR3 region: CSVRLSYEQYF. In nucleotides, the CDR3 is TGCAGCGTTCGGCTTTCCTACGAGCAGTACTTC.

Only a few counts were recorded for this clonotype. At one end the junction does not follow the germline gene, possibly because of a read error. The genes are TRBV20-1 and TRBJ2-7; a possible D gene is TRBD2 (5 bases). The germline gives CDR1 DFQATT, CDR2 SNEGSKA (reference sequence). The CDR3 is 12 amino acids. The CDR3 sequence is CSAGEGYYEQYF. CDR3 coding DNA: TGCAGTGCTGGAGAGGGATACTACGAGCAGTACTTC.

J is TRBJ2-7 and V is TRBV27; D might be TRBD1 or TRBD2, each matching 5 bases. Germline V gene lookup returns CDR1 MNHEY and CDR2 SMNVEV (reference sequence). The V end lost 6 bases, the J end lost 2 bases, and 14 bases lay between the germline ends. The CDR3 extends over 14 amino acids. The CDR3 DNA follows: TGTGCCAGCAGCTTCAATAAGGGACCCTACGAGCAGTACTTC. It codes for CASSFNKGPYEQYF.